Following are 20 T cell receptor beta chains from one sample sequenced in a study of T cell responses to AZD1222 COVID-19 vaccine. Using immunoSEQ multiplex PCR, the repertoire was profiled, and TCRdb retains in-frame clones only, with some absent. The profile shows tens of thousands of clones, approximately 80% of them singletons. The sequences come from peripheral blood, collected on day 0 of AZD1222 vaccination. The receptors were gathered from an adult in good health.

CDR3 amino acids: CASSPWTGSDGGYTF. In DNA, the CDR3 is TGTGCCAGCAGCCCCTGGACAGGGAGTGATGGAGGCTACACCTTC. The chain has TRBV11-1 and TRBJ1-2, with TRBD1 matching over 8 bases. Germline V gene lookup returns CDR1 SGHAT and CDR2 FQDESV (reference sequence). The V gene end was trimmed by 5 bases and the J gene end by 8 bases; junction bases not matched to a gene: 13. The CDR3 sequence is 15 residues long.

This clone was counted between two and nine times. The chain uses TRBV6-5 and TRBJ1-2; 9 positions agree with TRBD1. CDR1 is MNHEY and CDR2 is SVGAGI in the germline V gene. This CDR3 has 13 residues. Trimming cost V 5 bases and J 8 bases; bases outside gene matches: 6. Written as DNA, the CDR3 is TGTGCCAGCAGTCGGACAGGGGAGGACGGCTACACCTTC. This encodes CASSRTGEDGYTF.

The rearrangement joins TRBV9 to TRBJ1-3, with a possible D match to TRBD1 (5 bases). Per germline, CDR1 SGDLS and CDR2 YYNGEE. Trimming took 0 bases from V and 0 from J, leaving 7 bases between them. The CDR3 is 15 amino acids. This CDR3 reads CASSVGGDSGNTIYF. In DNA form, the CDR3 reads TGTGCCAGCAGCGTAGGGGGGGACTCTGGAAACACCATATATTTT.

J is TRBJ1-6 and V is TRBV6-5, with D maybe TRBD1 (6 bases). The V and J ends lost 4 bases and 8 bases respectively, with 18 bases between them. The CDR3 length is 16 residues. In germline, CDR1 is MNHEY, CDR2 SVGAGI. CDR3 in amino acids: CASSSFPTGMYSPLHF. The CDR3 nucleotides read TGTGCCAGCAGTTCCTTCCCGACAGGAATGTATTCACCCCTCCACTTT.

The rearrangement uses TRBV6-6 and TRBJ2-6, with D hard to call. V lost 0 bases and J 7 bases, leaving 4 bases between the germline ends. In germline, CDR1 is MNHNY, CDR2 SVGAGI (reference sequence). The CDR3 length is 13 residues. The chain's CDR3 is CASSYSGANVLTF. The CDR3 nucleotides are TGTGCCAGCAGTTACTCGGGAGCCAACGTCCTGACTTTC.

This chain connects TRBV4-3 to TRBJ1-2; D remains unclear. Germline CDR1 reads LGHNA; CDR2 reads YSLEER. Trimming shortened V by 4 bases and J by 2 bases, and 20 bases separated the two germline ends. The CDR3 sequence is 17 residues long. The CDR3 nucleotides read TGCGCCAGCAGCCCACGATACCAAACAGCTGGGAACTATGGCTACACCTTC. This gives the protein CASSPRYQTAGNYGYTF.

The chain employs TRBV28 and TRBJ1-2; D is unclear. The CDR3 runs 11 residues. With 5 bases removed from V and 8 bases from J, the gap between germline ends came to 9 bases. Germline values: CDR1 MDHEN, CDR2 SYDVKM. DNA for the CDR3: TGTGCCAGCAGTGCTCAAATCGGCTACACCTTC. Its translation is CASSAQIGYTF.

The rearrangement joins TRBV28 to TRBJ1-1; weak D call: TRBD1 (5 bases). The CDR3 length is 12 residues. Germline loops: CDR1 MDHEN, CDR2 SYDVKM. The V end was cut by 6 bases, the J end by 7 bases, with 12 bases between. The CDR3 bases are TGTGCCAGCAGATCGGGGGATTTTGAAGCTTTCTTT. It encodes CASRSGDFEAFF.

The chain has TRBV6-5 and TRBJ1-1; perhaps TRBD1 as D (6 bases). Germline V gives CDR1 MNHEY, CDR2 SVGAGI. Trimming shortened V by 1 base and J by 0 bases, and 9 bases separated the two germline ends. There are 15 residues in the CDR3. The CDR3 is CASSYWGQMNTEAFF. For the CDR3, the DNA is TGTGCCAGCAGTTACTGGGGGCAGATGAACACTGAAGCTTTCTTT.

Comment on this clone: The same CDR3 arises from other DNA sequences in this sample as well. The chain joins TRBV18 to TRBJ1-1; D perhaps matches TRBD1 (6 bases). The CDR3 is 13 residues long. From germline, CDR1 is KGHSH and CDR2 LQKENI. V shed 3 bases and J shed 1 base, with 6 bases lying between them. The CDR3 reads CASSPGQNTEAFF. In DNA, the CDR3 is TGTGCCAGCTCACCGGGACAGAACACTGAAGCTTTCTTT. The full variable domain, completed using reference TRBV18 and TRBJ1-1, is NAGVMQNPRHLVRRRGQEARLRCSPMKGHSHVYWYRQLPEEGLKFMVYLQKENIIDESGMPKERFSAEFPKEGPSILRIQQVVRGDSAAYFCASSPGQNTEAFFGQGTRLTVV.

This clone appeared once. V and J are TRBV2 and TRBJ2-1; D is unresolved. CDR1 and CDR2 from the germline V gene are SNHLY and FYNNEI. CDR3 length: 12 amino acids. The V gene lost 6 bases and the J gene lost 4 bases, with 7 bases spanning the gap. The CDR3 DNA reads as TGTGCCAGCAGGGACGGTTACAATGAGCAGTTCTTC. Protein product: CASRDGYNEQFF. Full variable domain (rest looked up from reference TRBV2 and TRBJ2-1): EPEVTQTPSHQVTQMGQEVILRCVPISNHLYFYWYRQILGQKVEFLVSFYNNEISEKSEIFDDQFSVERPDGSNFTLKIRSTKLEDSAMYFCASRDGYNEQFFGPGTRLTVL.

The chain is built from TRBV7-9 and TRBJ2-1; 14 bases align to TRBD2. The V gene end was trimmed by 5 bases and the J gene end by 7 bases; junction bases not matched to a gene: 7. The V gene's germline CDR1 is SEHNR and CDR2 FQNEAQ (reference sequence). The CDR3 length is 16 residues. The CDR3 DNA reads as TGTGCCAGCAGCCGCCGGACTAGCGGGAGGAGAAATGAGCAGTTCTTC. It translates to CASSRRTSGRRNEQFF.

The chain couples TRBV4-1 to TRBJ2-2; 9 positions agree with TRBD1. The V segment lost 5 bases and the J segment 1 base; nucleotides outside the gene matches: 5. The germline V gene has CDR1 MGHRA and CDR2 YSYEKL. The CDR3 contains 16 residues. The chain's CDR3 is CASSNHRGQNTGELFF. DNA for the CDR3: TGCGCCAGCAGCAACCACAGGGGGCAGAACACCGGGGAGCTGTTTTTT.

This rearrangement joins TRBV7-3 to TRBJ2-1; 9 bases line up with TRBD1. V lost 4 bases, J lost 1 base, and 2 bases stayed unmatched. Germline V gene sequence: CDR1 SGHTA, CDR2 FQGTGA. The CDR3 is made up of 15 amino acids. The CDR3 nucleotides are TGTGCCAGCAGCTGGGGACAGGGTTCCTACAATGAGCAGTTCTTC. Its protein is CASSWGQGSYNEQFF.

The V gene is TRBV7-6, the J gene TRBJ1-1, with 9 bases lining up with TRBD1. With V trimmed by 4 bases and J by 3 bases, 9 bases remained unmatched. CDR3 size: 16 residues. CDR1 and CDR2 from the germline V gene are SGHVS and FNYEAQ. The CDR3 DNA sequence: TGTGCCAGCAGCTCATACGGGACAGGGTTTTACACTGAAGCTTTCTTT. Its translation: CASSSYGTGFYTEAFF.

This chain joins TRBV19 and TRBJ2-7; the D call may be TRBD1 or TRBD2 (5 bases each). This CDR3 is 15 amino acids long. The V and J ends lost 5 bases and 7 bases respectively, with 21 bases between them. The germline gives CDR1 LNHDA, CDR2 SQIVND (reference sequence). The CDR3 sequence: CASSPLEGREQEQYF. CDR3 nucleotide sequence: TGTGCCAGTAGTCCCCTTGAGGGACGCGAACAAGAGCAGTACTTC.

The genes are TRBV6-4 and TRBJ1-5; D possibly corresponds to TRBD1 (6 bases). The CDR3 is 14 amino acids. CDR1 MRHNA and CDR2 SNTAGT come from the germline V gene. The germline V and J ends were trimmed by 7 bases and 4 bases, with 14 bases remaining between them. The CDR3 loop is CASMTTGRNQPQHF. As DNA, the CDR3 is TGTGCCAGCATGACGACAGGTCGGAATCAGCCCCAGCATTTT.

This chain uses TRBV6-2 or TRBV6-3 with TRBJ1-1; TRBD1 is a possible D gene (6 bases). Per the germline V gene, CDR1 is MNHEY and CDR2 is SVGEGT. The CDR3 has 13 amino acids. V lost 6 bases and J lost 10, with 18 bases in between. CDR3 nucleotide sequence: TGTGCCAGCAGCGGGCAATCACAGGGAAGAGCTTTCTTT. Its protein product is CASSGQSQGRAFF.

The rearrangement uses TRBV7-9 and TRBJ2-1; D is unresolved. V lost 1 base and J lost 8, with 3 bases in between. Germline V gene data show CDR1 as SEHNR and CDR2 as FQNEAQ (reference sequence). CDR3 length equals 11 residues. The CDR3 spells CASSLGDEQFF. The CDR3 DNA reads TGTGCCAGCAGCTTAGGAGATGAGCAGTTCTTC.

This clone was detected a few times. The J gene is TRBJ2-3, the V gene TRBV7-2; 10 bases match TRBD2. Germline V gene sequence: CDR1 SGHTA, CDR2 FQGNSA. V lost 5 bases, J lost 4 bases, and 15 bases stayed unmatched. This CDR3 is built from 18 residues. The CDR3 DNA is TGTGCCAGCAGCCGTGTCCCCTCTAGCGGGAGCTTAGCAGATACGCAGTATTTT. Amino acids: CASSRVPSSGSLADTQYF.